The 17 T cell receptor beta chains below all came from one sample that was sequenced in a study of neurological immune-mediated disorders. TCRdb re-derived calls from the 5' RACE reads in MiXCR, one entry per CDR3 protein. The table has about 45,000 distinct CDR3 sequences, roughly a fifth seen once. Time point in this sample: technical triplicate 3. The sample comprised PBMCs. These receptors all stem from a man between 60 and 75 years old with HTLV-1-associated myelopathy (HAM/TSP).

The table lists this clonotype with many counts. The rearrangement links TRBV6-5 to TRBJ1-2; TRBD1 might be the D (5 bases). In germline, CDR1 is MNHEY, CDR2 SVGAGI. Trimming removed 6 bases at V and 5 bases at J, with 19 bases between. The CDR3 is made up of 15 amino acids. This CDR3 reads CASRPVERGIYGYTF. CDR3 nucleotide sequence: TGTGCCAGCAGACCAGTGGAGAGGGGTATTTATGGCTACACCTTC.

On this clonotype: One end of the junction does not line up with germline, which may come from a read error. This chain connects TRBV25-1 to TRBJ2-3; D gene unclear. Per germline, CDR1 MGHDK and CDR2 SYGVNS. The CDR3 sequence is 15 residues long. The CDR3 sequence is CASSELTVGRDTQYF. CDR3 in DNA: TGTGCCAGTAGTGAATTAACAGTGGGTAGGGATACGCAGTATTTT.

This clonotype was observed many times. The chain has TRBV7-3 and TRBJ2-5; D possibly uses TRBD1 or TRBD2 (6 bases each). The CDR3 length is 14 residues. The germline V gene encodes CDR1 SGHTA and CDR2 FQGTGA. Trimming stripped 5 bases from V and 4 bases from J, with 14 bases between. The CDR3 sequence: CASSPTGGGETQYF. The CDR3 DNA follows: TGTGCCAGCAGCCCGACCGGAGGGGGAGAGACCCAGTACTTC.

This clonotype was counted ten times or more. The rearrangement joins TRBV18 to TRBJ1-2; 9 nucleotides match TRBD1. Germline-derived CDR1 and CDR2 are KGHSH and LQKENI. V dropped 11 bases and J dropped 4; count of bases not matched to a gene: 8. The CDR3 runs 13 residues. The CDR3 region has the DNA TGTGCCGGGACGACGGACAGGGGCTATGGCTACACCTTC. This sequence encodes CAGTTDRGYGYTF. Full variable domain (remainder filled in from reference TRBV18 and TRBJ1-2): NAGVMQNPRHLVRRRGQEARLRCSPMKGHSHVYWYRQLPEEGLKFMVYLQKENIIDESGMPKERFSAEFPKEGPSILRIQQVVRGDSAAYFCAGTTDRGYGYTFGSGTRLTVV.

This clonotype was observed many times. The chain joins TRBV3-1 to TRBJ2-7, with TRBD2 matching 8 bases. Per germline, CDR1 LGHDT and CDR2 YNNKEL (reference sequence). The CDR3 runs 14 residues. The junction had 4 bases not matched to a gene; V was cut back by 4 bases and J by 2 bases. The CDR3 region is CASSLSGSTYEQYF. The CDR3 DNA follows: TGTGCCAGCAGCCTAAGCGGGAGTACCTACGAGCAGTACTTC.

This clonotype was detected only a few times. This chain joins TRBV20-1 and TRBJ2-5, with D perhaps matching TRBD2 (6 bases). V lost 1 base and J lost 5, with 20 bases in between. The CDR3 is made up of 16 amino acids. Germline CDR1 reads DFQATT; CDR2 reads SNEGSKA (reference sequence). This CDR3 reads CSARGSPGEAGETQYF. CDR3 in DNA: TGCAGTGCTAGAGGGTCGCCGGGGGAGGCGGGTGAGACCCAGTACTTC.

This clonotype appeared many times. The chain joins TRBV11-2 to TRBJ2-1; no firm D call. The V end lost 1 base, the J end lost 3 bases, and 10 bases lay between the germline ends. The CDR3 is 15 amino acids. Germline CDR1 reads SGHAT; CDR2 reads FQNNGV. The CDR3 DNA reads TGTGCCAGCAGCTTAGGCTACCTCTGCTACAATGAGCAGTTCTTC. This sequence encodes CASSLGYLCYNEQFF.

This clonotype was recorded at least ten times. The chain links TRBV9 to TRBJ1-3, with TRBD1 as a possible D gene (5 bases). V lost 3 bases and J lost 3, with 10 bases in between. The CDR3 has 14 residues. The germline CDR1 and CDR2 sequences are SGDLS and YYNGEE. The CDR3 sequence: CASSGGTDGNTIYF. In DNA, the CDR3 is TGTGCCAGCAGCGGGGGGACTGATGGAAACACCATATATTTT.

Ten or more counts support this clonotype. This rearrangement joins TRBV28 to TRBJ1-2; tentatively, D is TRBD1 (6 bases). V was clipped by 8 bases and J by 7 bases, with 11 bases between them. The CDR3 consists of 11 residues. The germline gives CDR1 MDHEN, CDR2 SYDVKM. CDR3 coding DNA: TGTGCCAGCGGCGTCAGGGGTGGCTACACCTTC. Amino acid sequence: CASGVRGGYTF.

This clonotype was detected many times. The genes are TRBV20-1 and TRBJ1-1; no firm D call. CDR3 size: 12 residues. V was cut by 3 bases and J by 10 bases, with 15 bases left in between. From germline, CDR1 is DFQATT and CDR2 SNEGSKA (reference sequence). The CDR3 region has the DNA TGCAGTGCTAGCGTAGGAAGATCTGGAGCTTTCTTT. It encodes CSASVGRSGAFF.

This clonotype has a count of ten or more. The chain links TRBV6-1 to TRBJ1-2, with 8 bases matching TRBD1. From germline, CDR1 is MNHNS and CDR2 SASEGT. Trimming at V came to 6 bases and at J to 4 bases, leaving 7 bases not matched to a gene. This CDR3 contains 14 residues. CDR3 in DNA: TGTGCCAGCAGGTCAGGGGGCATGAGCTATGGCTACACCTTC. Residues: CASRSGGMSYGYTF.

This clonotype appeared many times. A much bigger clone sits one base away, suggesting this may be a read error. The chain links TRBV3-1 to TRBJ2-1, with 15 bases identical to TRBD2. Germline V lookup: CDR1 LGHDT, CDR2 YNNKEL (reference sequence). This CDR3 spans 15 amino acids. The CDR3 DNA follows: TGTGTCAGCAGCCATGGACTAGCGGGAGGGGGTGAGCAGTTCTTC. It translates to CVSSHGLAGGGEQFF.

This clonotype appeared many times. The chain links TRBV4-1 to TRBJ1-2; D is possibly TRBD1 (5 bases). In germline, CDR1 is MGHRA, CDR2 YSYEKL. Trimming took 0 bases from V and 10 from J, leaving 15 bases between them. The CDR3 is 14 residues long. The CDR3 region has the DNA TGCGCCAGCAGCCAAGAACAACAGGTGGCTACCTACACCTTC. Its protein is CASSQEQQVATYTF.

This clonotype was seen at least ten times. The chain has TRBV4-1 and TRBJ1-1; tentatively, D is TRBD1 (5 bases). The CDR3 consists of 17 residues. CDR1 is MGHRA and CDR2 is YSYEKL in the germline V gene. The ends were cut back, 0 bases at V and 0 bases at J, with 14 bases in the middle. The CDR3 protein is CASSQDGTLTLNTEAFF. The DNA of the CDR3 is TGCGCCAGCAGCCAAGATGGGACGCTCACTTTGAACACTGAAGCTTTCTTT.

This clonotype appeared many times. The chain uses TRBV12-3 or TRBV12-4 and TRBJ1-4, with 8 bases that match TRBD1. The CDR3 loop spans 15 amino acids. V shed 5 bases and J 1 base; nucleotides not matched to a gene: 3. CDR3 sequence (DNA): TGTGCCAGCAGTGACAGGGGAATAACTAATGAAAAACTGTTTTTT. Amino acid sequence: CASSDRGITNEKLFF.

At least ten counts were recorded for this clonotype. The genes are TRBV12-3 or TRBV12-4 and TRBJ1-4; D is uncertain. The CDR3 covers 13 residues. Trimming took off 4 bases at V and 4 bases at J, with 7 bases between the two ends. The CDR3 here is CASSSRINEKLFF. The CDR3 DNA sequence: TGTGCCAGCAGTTCAAGGATTAATGAAAAACTGTTTTTT.

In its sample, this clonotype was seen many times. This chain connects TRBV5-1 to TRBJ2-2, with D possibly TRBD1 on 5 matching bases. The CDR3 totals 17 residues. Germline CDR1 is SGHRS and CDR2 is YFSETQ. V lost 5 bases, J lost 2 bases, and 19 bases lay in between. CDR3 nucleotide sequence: TGCGCCAGCAGTCCCAGGGCTAATCCCATAAACACCGGGGAGCTGTTTTTT. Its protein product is CASSPRANPINTGELFF.